These 7 T cell receptor beta chains were sequenced from one sample in a study of T cell responses to AZD1222 COVID-19 vaccine. Sequencing used immunoSEQ multiplex PCR; TCRdb keeps in-frame clones, though not all of them. The table lists under 110,000 clones, more than 75% of them singletons. This specimen consisted of peripheral blood, obtained 28 days after the second AZD1222 dose. The source of these receptors is an adult who received the AZD1222 COVID-19 vaccine.

This chain joins TRBV2 and TRBJ2-3; 8 nucleotides match TRBD1. This CDR3 is 14 amino acids long. CDR1 is SNHLY and CDR2 is FYNNEI in the germline V gene. Germline trimming cut 7 bases from V and 2 bases from J; bases unmatched to any gene: 5. The CDR3 DNA reads TGTGCCAGCAAGACAGGGGCGACCACAGATACGCAGTATTTT. This translates into CASKTGATTDTQYF.

V usage is TRBV6-5 and J usage is TRBJ2-1; D remains unclear. V was shortened by 2 bases and J by 1 base, with 9 bases between the two germline ends. The CDR3 sequence is 15 residues long. Germline V gene sequence: CDR1 MNHEY, CDR2 SVGAGI. Here the CDR3 reads CASSYQVKSYNEQFF. The CDR3 DNA sequence: TGTGCCAGCAGTTACCAGGTCAAGTCCTACAATGAGCAGTTCTTC.

The chain links TRBV28 to TRBJ1-1; D might be TRBD1 (5 bases). The CDR3 loop spans 14 amino acids. Germline-derived CDR1 and CDR2 are MDHEN and SYDVKM. V lost 3 bases to trimming and J lost 0 bases, with 8 bases between them. The DNA of the CDR3 is TGTGCCAGCAGTTTGGTCAGGGTGAACACTGAAGCTTTCTTT. It specifies CASSLVRVNTEAFF.

The gene calls are TRBV6-5 and TRBJ2-3, with TRBD1 as a possible D gene (5 bases). The CDR3 is 15 residues long. Per the germline V gene, CDR1 is MNHEY and CDR2 is SVGAGI. V lost 5 bases to trimming and J lost 2 bases, with 14 bases between them. The CDR3 coding sequence is TGTGCCAGCAGTAGGGGATCTCCGATCACAGATACGCAGTATTTT. The encoded protein is CASSRGSPITDTQYF.

The genes are TRBV10-3 and TRBJ1-3, with a possible D match to TRBD1 (5 bases). CDR1 and CDR2 (germline): ENHRY, SYGVKD. The CDR3 has 14 residues. The ends were cut back, 10 bases at V and 9 bases at J, with 22 bases in the middle. The CDR3 spells CATTTVGTAGTIYF. The CDR3 DNA is TGTGCCACGACGACGGTGGGGACCGCGGGCACCATATATTTT.

The CDR3 DNA reads TGTGCCAGCAGCACTCACGATAGCTCCTACGAGCAGTACTTC. As protein: CASSTHDSSYEQYF. V and J are TRBV5-4 and TRBJ2-7; unclear D gene. This CDR3 spans 14 amino acids. V dropped 4 bases and J dropped 0 bases, with 11 bases sitting between them. Germline CDR1 SGHNT, CDR2 YYREEE (reference sequence).

V and J are TRBV7-2 and TRBJ1-1, with a weak D call TRBD1 (5 bases). The germline gives CDR1 SGHTA, CDR2 FQGNSA. CDR3 length: 14 residues. Deletions cut 5 bases from V and 4 bases from J, with 14 bases between. Here the CDR3 reads CASSPGGWGTEAFF. CDR3 nucleotides: TGTGCCAGCAGCCCCGGGGGGTGGGGCACTGAAGCTTTCTTT.